These 9 T cell receptor beta chains were all obtained from the same sample, sequenced in a study of cytomegalovirus exposure and HLA in healthy donors. The PCR used 60 Vbeta and 13 Jbeta primers. TCRdb's table, derived via immunoSEQ multiplex PCR, lists solely in-frame clones and lacks some. The sample lists some 120,000 clones, around 75% occurring once. The sample comprised PBMCs. Receptors were obtained from a woman in her fifties or sixties in good health and CMV-seropositive.

The chain carries TRBV7-2 and TRBJ2-2; no clear D gene. Germline loops: CDR1 SGHTA, CDR2 FQGNSA. Trimming shortened V by 3 bases and J by 0 bases, and 2 bases separated the two germline ends. The CDR3 covers 13 residues. The CDR3 loop reads CASSFANTGELFF. The CDR3, as DNA: TGTGCCAGCAGCTTCGCGAACACCGGGGAGCTGTTTTTT.

The chain carries TRBV5-6 and TRBJ2-2, with TRBD2 identical over 7 bases. CDR3 length equals 17 residues. Trimming cost V 1 base and J 2 bases; bases outside gene matches: 8. The germline CDR1 and CDR2 sequences are SGHDT and YYEEEE. The CDR3 bases are TGTGCCAGCAGCTTGCCGGGGGAGGGCCGAAACACCGGGGAGCTGTTTTTT. Translated: CASSLPGEGRNTGELFF.

Only a few counts were recorded for this clone. The J gene is TRBJ2-7, the V gene TRBV10-3; TRBD1 agrees at 9 bases. Per germline, CDR1 ENHRY and CDR2 SYGVKD. The V and J ends lost 9 bases and 2 bases, in that order; junction bases with no gene match: 8. CDR3 length equals 14 residues. CDR3: CAITPGQGTYEQYF. CDR3 sequence (DNA): TGTGCCATTACTCCGGGACAGGGCACCTACGAGCAGTACTTC.

V is TRBV6-1 and J is TRBJ2-7, with D maybe TRBD1 (6 bases). This CDR3 is built from 14 residues. Trimming left V 6 bases short and J 0 bases short, with 12 bases between. Germline assignment: CDR1 MNHNS and CDR2 SASEGT. CDR3 sequence (DNA): TGTGCCAGCAGAGCCTACAGGGACTCCTACGAGCAGTACTTC. Protein: CASRAYRDSYEQYF.

This clone showed up just a few times. The chain combines TRBV19 with TRBJ2-7; 12 nucleotides match TRBD1. The CDR3 consists of 13 residues. V trimming: 6 bases; J trimming: 7 bases; junction bases outside the gene matches: 4. Germline V gene sequence: CDR1 LNHDA, CDR2 SQIVND (reference sequence). The CDR3 reads CASSRDRGREQYF. CDR3 DNA: TGTGCCAGTAGCCGGGACAGGGGGCGGGAGCAGTACTTC.

The CDR3 nucleotides are TGTGCCAGCAGCCCGAGCGGGGGGGGCACAGATACGCAGTATTTT. Protein sequence: CASSPSGGGTDTQYF. The rearrangement links TRBV9 to TRBJ2-3; TRBD2 aligns across 10 bases. This CDR3 is built from 15 residues. Looked up from germline, CDR1 is SGDLS and CDR2 is YYNGEE. The trim removed 4 bases at V and 1 base at J, leaving 3 bases unmatched.

This rearrangement joins TRBV9 to TRBJ2-3, with 8 nucleotides matching TRBD2. The CDR3 totals 15 residues. In germline, CDR1 is SGDLS, CDR2 YYNGEE. V was pared by 0 bases and J by 2 bases, with 2 bases of the junction left unmatched. This chain's CDR3 is CASSVGRGATDTQYF. The CDR3 region has the DNA TGTGCCAGCAGCGTAGGGCGGGGGGCCACAGATACGCAGTATTTT.

V and J are TRBV10-3 and TRBJ2-3; tentatively, D is TRBD2 (5 bases). CDR3 size: 14 residues. Germline assignment: CDR1 ENHRY and CDR2 SYGVKD. V was cut by 6 bases and J by 5 bases, with 15 bases left in between. The DNA of the CDR3 is TGTGCCATCAGGAGGGCTCTTGGGGAAGATACGCAGTATTTT. Its protein is CAIRRALGEDTQYF.

The chain is built from TRBV4-3 and TRBJ1-3, with D perhaps matching TRBD1 (5 bases). Trimming stripped 6 bases from V and 3 bases from J, with 15 bases between. The CDR3 totals 15 residues. Germline V gene sequence: CDR1 LGHNA, CDR2 YSLEER. The CDR3, as DNA: TGCGCCAGCAGAGAAAGGCCAGGGAATGGAAACACCATATATTTT. Amino acids: CASRERPGNGNTIYF.